A selection of T cell receptor beta chains follows, all from one sample in a study of T-cell memory formation after mild COVID-19. TCRdb called the 5' RACE reads again in MiXCR, with one record for every CDR3 protein. The top ten hold 7% to 9.5% of the sample, which has around 450,000 distinct CDR3 sequences, more than 20% seen once. The sample comprised PBMCs or a T cell subset sorted from them (not recorded which). Every receptor here comes from an adult woman who had mild COVID-19 (a few samples of this study predate the infection). Cell type and time point are not known. Each CDR3 is given with its conserved first and last residue. The D gene is left open where the match is weak. Rows may omit the clone size; those that give it use once, few, many or a size class.

TRBV3-1	few	.	TRBJ1-6	CASSQVEASALHF	TGTGCCAGCAGCCAAGTCGAAGCATCGGCCCTCCACTTT
TRBV12-3/TRBV12-4	.	TRBD2	TRBJ2-1	CASSPGLAGPPSYNEQFF	TGTGCCAGCAGTCCAGGACTAGCGGGGCCTCCCTCCTACAATGAGCAGTTCTTC
TRBV9	.	.	TRBJ2-7	CASSVEGGGLSYEQYF	TGTGCCAGCAGCGTAGAGGGCGGAGGACTGTCATACGAGCAGTACTTC
TRBV5-1	few	.	TRBJ2-6	CASSLQDPGANVLTF	TGCGCCAGCAGCTTACAGGACCCCGGGGCCAACGTCCTGACTTTC
TRBV6-2/TRBV6-3	few	TRBD2	TRBJ2-7	CASSSPRGLAGVPYEQYF	TGTGCCAGCAGTTCGCCGCGGGGACTAGCGGGAGTCCCCTACGAGCAGTACTTC
TRBV4-2	.	TRBD1	TRBJ2-1	CASSPWGTGITRNEQFF	TGTGCCAGCAGCCCCTGGGGGACAGGGATTACTCGGAATGAGCAGTTCTTC
TRBV7-9	few	TRBD2	TRBJ2-5	CASSLIWSGGPETQYF	TGTGCCAGCAGTCTTATTTGGTCGGGAGGGCCGGAGACCCAGTACTTC
TRBV7-9	few	.	TRBJ2-1	CASSLSEGLETRHEQFF	TGTGCCAGCAGCTTATCAGAGGGCCTCGAAACACGGCATGAGCAGTTCTTC
TRBV4-1	few	.	TRBJ1-1	CASSLPRGRNTEAFF	TGCGCCAGCAGCCTGCCCCGGGGAAGAAACACTGAAGCTTTCTTT
TRBV29-1	few	TRBD1	TRBJ2-5	CSVDPGQAQETQYF	TGCAGCGTTGACCCGGGACAGGCCCAAGAGACCCAGTACTTC
TRBV3-1	.	TRBD2	TRBJ2-5	CASSQRLSGGRETQYF	TGTGCCAGCAGCCAAAGGCTCAGCGGGGGGCGAGAGACCCAGTACTTC
TRBV4-2	.	TRBD2	TRBJ2-1	CASSQTSGGTYNEQFF	TGTGCCAGCAGCCAGACTAGCGGGGGGACCTACAATGAGCAGTTCTTC
TRBV5-1	.	.	TRBJ1-2	CASSVGAGLNGYTF	TGCGCCAGCAGCGTGGGAGCTGGGCTTAATGGCTACACCTTC
TRBV18	few	.	TRBJ1-1	CASSEKEISNTEAFF	TGTGCCAGCTCCGAGAAGGAGATATCGAACACTGAAGCTTTCTTT
TRBV3-1	few	.	TRBJ2-1	CASSQANRDEQFF	TGTGCCAGCAGCCAAGCCAACAGGGATGAGCAGTTCTTC
TRBV7-2	few	.	TRBJ2-1	CASSLIGGGVNEQFF	TGTGCCAGCAGCTTAATCGGTGGCGGAGTTAATGAGCAGTTCTTC
TRBV5-1	few	TRBD2	TRBJ2-5	CASSLAVAGGETQYF	TGCGCCAGCAGCTTGGCAGTAGCGGGAGGGGAGACCCAGTACTTC
TRBV28	.	TRBD2	TRBJ2-7	CASSLAGVGEQYF	TGTGCCAGCAGTTTAGCGGGAGTTGGGGAGCAGTACTTC
TRBV11-2	few	TRBD1	TRBJ1-5	CASSLGRDSLPDQPQHF	TGTGCCAGCAGCTTAGGCCGGGACAGCTTACCGGATCAGCCCCAGCATTTT
TRBV19	few	TRBD1	TRBJ1-2	CATSGEGATYGYTF	TGTGCCACCTCAGGGGAGGGGGCGACCTATGGCTACACCTTC
TRBV20-1	few	.	TRBJ2-7	CSARDAVSYEQYF	TGCAGTGCTAGAGATGCAGTATCCTACGAGCAGTACTTC
TRBV7-9	once	TRBD2	TRBJ2-3	CASSLPRASGGTDTQYF	TGTGCCAGCAGCTTACCTCGTGCTAGCGGGGGGACAGATACGCAGTATTTT
TRBV29-1	few	TRBD2	TRBJ2-3	CSVLERGPDTQYF	TGCAGCGTTCTTGAGCGGGGACCAGATACGCAGTATTTT
TRBV4-2	.	.	TRBJ2-5	CASSQSQGYQETQYF	TGTGCCAGCAGCCAATCACAGGGTTACCAAGAGACCCAGTACTTC
TRBV7-9	.	.	TRBJ2-5	CASSLGVRESETQYF	TGTGCCAGCAGCTTAGGAGTTAGGGAATCGGAGACCCAGTACTTC
TRBV18	.	TRBD1	TRBJ1-2	CASSPWTGNGYTF	TGTGCCAGCTCACCATGGACAGGGAATGGCTACACCTTC
TRBV2	few	TRBD2	TRBJ2-3	CASRAGTSGGDTQYF	TGTGCCAGCAGGGCCGGGACTAGCGGGGGAGATACGCAGTATTTT
TRBV4-2	few	.	TRBJ1-2	CASSQAERNYGYTF	TGTGCCAGCAGCCAAGCTGAGAGAAACTATGGCTACACCTTC
TRBV29-1	few	.	TRBJ2-3	CSVPQVASMYF	TGCAGCGTTCCCCAGGTGGCTAGCATGTATTTT
TRBV18	.	.	TRBJ2-7	CASSPGVQGSHEQYF	TGTGCCAGCTCACCAGGTGTCCAGGGTTCCCACGAGCAGTACTTC
TRBV12-3/TRBV12-4	.	.	TRBJ1-1	CASSLNSYTEAFF	TGTGCCAGCAGTTTGAACTCATACACTGAAGCTTTCTTT
TRBV7-9	few	TRBD2	TRBJ2-1	CASSLVSGGYNEQFF	TGTGCCAGCAGCTTAGTTAGCGGGGGCTACAATGAGCAGTTCTTC
TRBV19	.	.	TRBJ2-5	CASSRGLAEEETQYF	TGTGCCAGTAGTAGGGGGCTAGCGGAGGAAGAGACCCAGTACTTC
TRBV5-1	.	TRBD1	TRBJ2-3	CASSSRQGEYTDTQYF	TGCGCCAGCAGCTCCCGACAGGGGGAGTACACAGATACGCAGTATTTT
TRBV20-1	.	TRBD1	TRBJ1-2	CSANFPGQGVLANYGYTF	TGCAGTGCTAACTTTCCGGGACAGGGGGTACTAGCTAACTATGGATACACCTTC
TRBV5-1	many	TRBD1	TRBJ1-5	CASSLGQGAQPQHF	TGTGCCAGCAGCTTAGGGCAGGGGGCCCAGCCCCAGCATTTT
TRBV6-5	.	TRBD2	TRBJ2-7	CASSTGLAGPYGQYF	TGTGCCAGCAGCACGGGACTAGCGGGACCCTACGGGCAGTACTTC
TRBV4-3	few	TRBD2	TRBJ2-1	CASSQDEWSGRKWNEQFF	TGCGCCAGCAGCCAAGATGAATGGAGCGGGAGAAAGTGGAATGAGCAGTTCTTC
TRBV6-5	.	TRBD1	TRBJ2-7	CASSQPGQGSEQYF	TGTGCCAGCAGCCAACCGGGACAGGGTTCCGAGCAGTACTTC
TRBV12-3/TRBV12-4	few	.	TRBJ1-2	CASSPRGGRINYGYTF	TGTGCCAGCAGTCCTAGAGGGGGACGGATTAACTATGGCTACACCTTC
TRBV9	.	.	TRBJ2-7	CASSVGSVPTYEQYF	TGTGCCAGCAGCGTAGGATCTGTCCCAACCTACGAGCAGTACTTC
TRBV6-5	.	.	TRBJ2-1	CASSYTLLGEQFF	TGTGCCAGCAGTTACACCCTGTTGGGTGAGCAGTTCTTC
TRBV5-1	.	TRBD1	TRBJ1-1	CASSLVDRVDTEAFF	TGCGCCAGCAGCTTGGTGGACAGGGTGGACACTGAAGCTTTCTTT
TRBV6-2/TRBV6-3	.	.	TRBJ2-7	CASSYSTQAHEQYF	TGTGCCAGCAGTTACTCGACACAGGCCCACGAGCAGTACTTC
TRBV9	few	.	TRBJ1-6	CASSVGAVGPEGPLHF	TGTGCCAGCAGCGTAGGGGCAGTGGGCCCGGAGGGCCCCCTCCACTTT
TRBV7-6	few	.	TRBJ2-1	CASSTRDRFNEQFF	TGTGCCAGCAGCACAAGAGACAGGTTCAATGAGCAGTTCTTC
TRBV19	few	TRBD2	TRBJ2-3	CASSRRLAGGTDTQYF	TGTGCCAGTAGTAGGCGACTAGCGGGTGGCACAGATACGCAGTATTTT
TRBV6-5	.	.	TRBJ1-1	CASSWPGREAFF	TGTGCCAGCAGTTGGCCGGGACGTGAAGCTTTCTTT
TRBV4-1	few	.	TRBJ2-5	CASSQDGGDQETQYF	TGCGCCAGCAGCCAAGATGGCGGGGATCAAGAGACCCAGTACTTC
TRBV7-9	.	.	TRBJ2-6	CASSASQGGPGANVLTF	TGTGCCAGCAGCGCCTCCCAGGGGGGACCTGGGGCCAACGTCCTGACTTTC
TRBV4-1	few	.	TRBJ1-1	CASSQEGRGRNTEAFF	TGCGCCAGCAGCCAAGAAGGAAGGGGCCGGAACACTGAAGCTTTCTTT
TRBV15	.	.	TRBJ2-3	CATSRGGGDTQYF	TGTGCCACCAGCAGAGGAGGAGGAGATACGCAGTATTTT
TRBV7-6	few	.	TRBJ2-5	CASSFRTEQETQYF	TGTGCCAGCAGCTTTAGGACCGAACAAGAGACCCAGTACTTC
TRBV2	.	.	TRBJ2-7	CASRSGPRSYEQYF	TGTGCCAGCAGATCAGGCCCTCGCTCCTACGAGCAGTACTTC
TRBV9	few	.	TRBJ1-4	CASSVGGGSEKLFF	TGTGCCAGCAGCGTGGGTGGTGGAAGTGAAAAACTGTTTTTT
TRBV27	.	TRBD1	TRBJ1-5	CASSFIGTGNQPQHF	TGTGCCAGCAGTTTCATAGGGACAGGCAATCAGCCCCAGCATTTT
TRBV5-6	many	TRBD2	TRBJ2-1	CASSPGLAGGQGEQFF	TGTGCCAGCAGCCCGGGACTAGCGGGAGGGCAGGGTGAGCAGTTCTTC
TRBV20-1	few	.	TRBJ1-6	CSARDGQTIDSPLHF	TGCAGTGCTAGAGACGGGCAGACGATCGATTCACCCCTCCACTTT
TRBV7-6	.	TRBD2	TRBJ2-5	CASSLTSGRGETQYF	TGTGCCAGCAGCTTAACTAGCGGGAGAGGGGAGACCCAGTACTTC